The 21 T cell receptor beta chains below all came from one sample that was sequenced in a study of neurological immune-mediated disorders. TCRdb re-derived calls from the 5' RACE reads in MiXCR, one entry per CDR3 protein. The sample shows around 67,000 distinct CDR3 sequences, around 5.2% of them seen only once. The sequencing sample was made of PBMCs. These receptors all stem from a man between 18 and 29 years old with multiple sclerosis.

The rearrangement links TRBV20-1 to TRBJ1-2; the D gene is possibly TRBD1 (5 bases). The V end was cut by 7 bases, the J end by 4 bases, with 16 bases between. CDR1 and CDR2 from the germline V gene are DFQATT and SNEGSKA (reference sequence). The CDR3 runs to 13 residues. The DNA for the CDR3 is TGCAGTGGAATTATCAGACAGCCCTATGGCTACACCTTC. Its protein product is CSGIIRQPYGYTF.

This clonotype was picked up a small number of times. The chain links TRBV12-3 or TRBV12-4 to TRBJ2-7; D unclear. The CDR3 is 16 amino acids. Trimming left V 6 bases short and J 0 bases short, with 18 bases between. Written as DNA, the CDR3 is TGTGCCAGCAGCTACCCAGCCGCAGAAGGCTCCTACGAGCAGTACTTC. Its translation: CASSYPAAEGSYEQYF.

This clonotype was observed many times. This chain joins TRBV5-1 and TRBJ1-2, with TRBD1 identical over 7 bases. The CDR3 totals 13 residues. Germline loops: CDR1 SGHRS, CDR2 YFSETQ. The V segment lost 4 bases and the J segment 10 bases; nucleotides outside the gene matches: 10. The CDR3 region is CASSRDRDSYYTF. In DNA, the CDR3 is TGCGCCAGCAGCCGCGACAGGGACTCGTACTACACCTTC. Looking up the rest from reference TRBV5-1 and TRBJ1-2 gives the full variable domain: KAGVTQTPRYLIKTRGQQVTLSCSPISGHRSVSWYQQTPGQGLQFLFEYFSETQRNKGNFPGRFSGRQFSNSRSEMNVSTLELGDSALYLCASSRDRDSYYTFGSGTRLTVV.

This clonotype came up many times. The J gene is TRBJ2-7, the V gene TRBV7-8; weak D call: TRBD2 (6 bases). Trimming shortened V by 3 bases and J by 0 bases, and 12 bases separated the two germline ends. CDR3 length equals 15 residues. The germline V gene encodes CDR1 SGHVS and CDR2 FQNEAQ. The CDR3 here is CASSFRLEGSYEQYF. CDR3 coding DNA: TGTGCCAGCAGCTTTAGACTGGAGGGCTCCTACGAGCAGTACTTC. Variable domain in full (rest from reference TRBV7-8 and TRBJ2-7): GAGVSQSPRYKVAKRGQDVALRCDPISGHVSLFWYQQALGQGPEFLTYFQNEAQLDKSGLPSDRFFAERPEGSVSTLKIQRTQQEDSAVYLCASSFRLEGSYEQYFGPGTRLTVT.

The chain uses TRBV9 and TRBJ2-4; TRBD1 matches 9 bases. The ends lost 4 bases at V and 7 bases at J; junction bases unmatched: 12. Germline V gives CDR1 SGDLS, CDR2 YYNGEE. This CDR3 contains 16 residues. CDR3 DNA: TGTGCCAGCAGCCCCCACGGGACAGGGCCAGAGAACATTCAGTACTTC. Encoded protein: CASSPHGTGPENIQYF.

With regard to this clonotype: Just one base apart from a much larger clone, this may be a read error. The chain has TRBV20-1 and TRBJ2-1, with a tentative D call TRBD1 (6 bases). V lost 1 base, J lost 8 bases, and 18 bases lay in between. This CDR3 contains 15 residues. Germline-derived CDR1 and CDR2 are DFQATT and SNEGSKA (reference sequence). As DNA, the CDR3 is TGCAGTGCTAGAGTGGACAGTAAAATTGGGGATGAGCAGTTCTTC. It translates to CSARVDSKIGDEQFF.

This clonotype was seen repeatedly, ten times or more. CDR3 amino acids: CASSGDSYNSPLHF. The DNA of the CDR3 is TGTGCCAGCAGTGGGGACAGCTATAATTCACCCCTCCACTTT. The chain employs TRBV2 and TRBJ1-6, with 7 nucleotides matching TRBD1. The length of the CDR3 is 14 residues. V lost 4 bases to trimming and J lost 3 bases; unmatched junction nucleotides: 0. Germline loops: CDR1 SNHLY, CDR2 FYNNEI. The full variable domain, with the rest looked up from reference TRBV2 and TRBJ1-6, is EPEVTQTPSHQVTQMGQEVILRCVPISNHLYFYWYRQILGQKVEFLVSFYNNEISEKSEIFDDQFSVERPDGSNFTLKIRSTKLEDSAMYFCASSGDSYNSPLHFGNGTRLTVT.

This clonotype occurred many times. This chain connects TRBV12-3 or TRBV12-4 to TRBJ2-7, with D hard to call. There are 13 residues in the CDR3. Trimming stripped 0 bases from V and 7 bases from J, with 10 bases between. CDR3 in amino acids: CASSLAVTGEQYF. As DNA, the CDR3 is TGTGCCAGCAGTTTAGCGGTAACGGGTGAGCAGTACTTC.

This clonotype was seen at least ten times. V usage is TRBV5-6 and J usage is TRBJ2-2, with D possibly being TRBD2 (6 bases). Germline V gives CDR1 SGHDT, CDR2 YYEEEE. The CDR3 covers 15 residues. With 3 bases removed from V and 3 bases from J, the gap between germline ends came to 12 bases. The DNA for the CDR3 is TGTGCCAGCAGCTCCGGGACTCTCTACACCGGGGAGCTGTTTTTT. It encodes CASSSGTLYTGELFF.

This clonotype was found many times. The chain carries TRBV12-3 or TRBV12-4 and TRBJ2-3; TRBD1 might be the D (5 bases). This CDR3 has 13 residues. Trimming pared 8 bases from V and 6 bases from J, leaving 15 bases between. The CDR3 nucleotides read TGTGCCAGCCGACTTGGGGCTTCGGATACGCAGTATTTT. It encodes CASRLGASDTQYF.

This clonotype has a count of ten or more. The CDR3 region is CASSQDSSGNTIYF. Here the CDR3 DNA reads TGTGCCAGCAGCCAGGACAGCTCTGGAAACACCATATATTTT. This chain joins TRBV7-3 and TRBJ1-3; D is possibly TRBD1 (6 bases). V was pared by 5 bases and J by 0 bases, with 8 bases between. The length of the CDR3 is 14 residues. Per germline, CDR1 SGHTA and CDR2 FQGTGA.

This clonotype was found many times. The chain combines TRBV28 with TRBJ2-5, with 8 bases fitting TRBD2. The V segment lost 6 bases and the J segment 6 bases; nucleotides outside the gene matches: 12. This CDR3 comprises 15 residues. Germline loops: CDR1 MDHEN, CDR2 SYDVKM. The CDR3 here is CASSLPGGDLKTQYF. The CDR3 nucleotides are TGTGCCAGCAGCCTTCCGGGAGGGGATCTTAAGACCCAGTACTTC. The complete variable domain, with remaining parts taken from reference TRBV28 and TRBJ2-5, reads DVKVTQSSRYLVKRTGEKVFLECVQDMDHENMFWYRQDPGLGLRLIYFSYDVKMKEKGDIPEGYSVSREKKERFSLILESASTNQTSMYLCASSLPGGDLKTQYFGPGTRLLVL.

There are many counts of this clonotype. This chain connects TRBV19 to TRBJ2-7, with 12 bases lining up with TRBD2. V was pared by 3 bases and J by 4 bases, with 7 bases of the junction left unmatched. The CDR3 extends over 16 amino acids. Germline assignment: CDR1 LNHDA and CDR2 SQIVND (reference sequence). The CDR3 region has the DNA TGTGCCAGTAGTATCGCTCGACTAGCGGGAGTATACGAGCAGTACTTC. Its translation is CASSIARLAGVYEQYF.

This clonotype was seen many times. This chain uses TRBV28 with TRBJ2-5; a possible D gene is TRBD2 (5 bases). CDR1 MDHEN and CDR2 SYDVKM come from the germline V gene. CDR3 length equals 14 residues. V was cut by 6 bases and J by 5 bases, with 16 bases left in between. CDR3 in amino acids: CASSPAGPGETQYF. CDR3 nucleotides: TGTGCCAGCAGCCCCGCAGGTCCGGGGGAGACCCAGTACTTC.

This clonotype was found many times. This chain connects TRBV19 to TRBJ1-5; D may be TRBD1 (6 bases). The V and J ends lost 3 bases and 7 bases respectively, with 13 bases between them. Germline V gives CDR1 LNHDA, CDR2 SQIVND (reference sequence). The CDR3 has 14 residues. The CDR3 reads CASSIGGKGQPQHF. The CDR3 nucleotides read TGTGCCAGTAGTATTGGGGGCAAGGGACAGCCCCAGCATTTT.

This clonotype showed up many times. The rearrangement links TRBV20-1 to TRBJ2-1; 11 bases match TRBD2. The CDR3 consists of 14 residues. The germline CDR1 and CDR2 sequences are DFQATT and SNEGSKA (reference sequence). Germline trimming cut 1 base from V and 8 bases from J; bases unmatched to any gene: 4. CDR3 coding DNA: TGCAGTGCTAGAGGGCTAGCGGGGGGTGATGAGCAGTTCTTC. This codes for CSARGLAGGDEQFF.

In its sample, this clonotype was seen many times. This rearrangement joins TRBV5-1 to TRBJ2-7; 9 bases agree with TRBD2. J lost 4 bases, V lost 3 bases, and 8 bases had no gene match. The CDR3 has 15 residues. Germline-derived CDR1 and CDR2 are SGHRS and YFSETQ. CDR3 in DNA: TGCGCCAGCAGCTACGGCGGGGGGGGCCAGTACGAGCAGTACTTC. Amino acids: CASSYGGGGQYEQYF.

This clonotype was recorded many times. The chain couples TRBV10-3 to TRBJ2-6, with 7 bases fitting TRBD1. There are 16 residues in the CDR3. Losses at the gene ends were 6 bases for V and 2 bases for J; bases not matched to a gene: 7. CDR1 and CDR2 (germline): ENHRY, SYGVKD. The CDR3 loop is CAIRPSQGTGANVLTF. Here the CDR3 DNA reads TGTGCCATCAGACCTTCACAGGGGACTGGGGCCAACGTCCTGACTTTC.

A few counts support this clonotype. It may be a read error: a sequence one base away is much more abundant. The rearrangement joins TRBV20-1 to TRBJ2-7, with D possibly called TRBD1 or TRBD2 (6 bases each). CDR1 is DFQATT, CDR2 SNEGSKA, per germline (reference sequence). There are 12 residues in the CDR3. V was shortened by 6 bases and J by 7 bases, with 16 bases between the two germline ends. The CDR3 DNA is TGCAGTGCCACCTGGGGGGACAAAGAGCAGTACTTC. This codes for CSATWGDKEQYF.

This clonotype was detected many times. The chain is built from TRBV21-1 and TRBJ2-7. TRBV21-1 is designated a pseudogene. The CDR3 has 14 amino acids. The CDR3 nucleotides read TGTGCCAGCAGCAAAGACGGCAGCCCCTACGAGCAGTACTTC. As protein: CASSKDGSPYEQYF.

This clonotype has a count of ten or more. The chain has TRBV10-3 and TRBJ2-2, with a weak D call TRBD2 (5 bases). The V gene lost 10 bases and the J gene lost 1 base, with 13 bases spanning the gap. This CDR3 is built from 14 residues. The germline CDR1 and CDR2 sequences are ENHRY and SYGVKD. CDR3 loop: CATGEPRNTGELFF. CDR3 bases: TGTGCCACCGGGGAGCCGAGGAACACCGGGGAGCTGTTTTTT.